This T cell receptor (beta chain) is drawn from a study of cytomegalovirus exposure and HLA in healthy donors. Study-level findings and limits: Listed as cytomegalovirus-associated were 170 or so TCR beta chains. In a later analysis, first-cohort TCR clusters were found to tend to co-occur in the 130 or so validation repertoires.

Sequenced by immunoSEQ multiplex PCR; TCRdb stores in-frame clones only, minus some. Here the sample spans about 56,000 clones, 93% being singletons. Germline loops: CDR1 SNHLY, CDR2 FYNNEI. The CDR3 covers 16 residues. V dropped 4 bases and J dropped 2; count of bases not matched to a gene: 7. This clone has just one count. What it binds is unknown. Sequencing was done on a sample of PBMCs. The rearrangement uses TRBV2 and TRBJ2-3; 9 nucleotides align to TRBD2. The TCR originated in a woman in her late teens or twenties in good health and CMV-seropositive. The chain's CDR3 is CASSVSGGILTDTQYF. CDR3 DNA sequence: TGTGCCAGCAGTGTCAGCGGGGGGATCCTCACAGATACGCAGTATTTT.